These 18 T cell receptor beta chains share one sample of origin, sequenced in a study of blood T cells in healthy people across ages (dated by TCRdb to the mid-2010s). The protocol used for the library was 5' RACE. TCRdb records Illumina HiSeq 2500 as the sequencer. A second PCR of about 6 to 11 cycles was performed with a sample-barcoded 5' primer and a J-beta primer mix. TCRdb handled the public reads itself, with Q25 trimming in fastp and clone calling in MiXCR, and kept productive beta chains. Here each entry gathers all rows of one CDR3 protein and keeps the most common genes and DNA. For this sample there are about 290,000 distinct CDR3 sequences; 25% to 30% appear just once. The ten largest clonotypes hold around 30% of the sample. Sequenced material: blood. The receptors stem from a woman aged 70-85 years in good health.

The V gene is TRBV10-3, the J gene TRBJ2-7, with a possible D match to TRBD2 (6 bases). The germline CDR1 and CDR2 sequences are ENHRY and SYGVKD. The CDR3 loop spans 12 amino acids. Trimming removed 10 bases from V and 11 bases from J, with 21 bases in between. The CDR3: CATRVGGSTEYF. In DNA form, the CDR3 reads TGTGCCACGCGGGTAGGAGGGTCGACCGAGTACTTC.

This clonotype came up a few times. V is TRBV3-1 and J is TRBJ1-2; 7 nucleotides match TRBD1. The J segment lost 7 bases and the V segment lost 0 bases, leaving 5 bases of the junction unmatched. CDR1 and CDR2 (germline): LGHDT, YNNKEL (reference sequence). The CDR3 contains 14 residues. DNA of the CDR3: TGTGCCAGCAGCCAAGATAACAGGGGCTTTGGCTACACCTTC. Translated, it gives CASSQDNRGFGYTF.

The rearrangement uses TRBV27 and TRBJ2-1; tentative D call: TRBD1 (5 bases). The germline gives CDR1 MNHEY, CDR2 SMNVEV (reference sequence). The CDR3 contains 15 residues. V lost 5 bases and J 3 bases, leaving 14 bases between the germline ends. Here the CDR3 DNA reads TGTGCCAGCAGTCTCTCAGGGAACATCTACAATGAGCAGTTCTTC. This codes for CASSLSGNIYNEQFF.

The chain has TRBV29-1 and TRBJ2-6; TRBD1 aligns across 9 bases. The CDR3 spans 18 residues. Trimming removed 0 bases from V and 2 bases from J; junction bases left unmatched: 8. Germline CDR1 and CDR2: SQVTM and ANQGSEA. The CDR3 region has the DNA TGCAGCGTTGAAGATCGGGGGACAGGGTTTACTGGGGCCAACGTCCTGACTTTC. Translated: CSVEDRGTGFTGANVLTF.

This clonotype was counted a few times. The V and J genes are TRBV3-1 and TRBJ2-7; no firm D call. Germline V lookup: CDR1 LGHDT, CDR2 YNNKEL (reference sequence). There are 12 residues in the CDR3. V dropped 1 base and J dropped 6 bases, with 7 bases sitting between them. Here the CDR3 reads CASSQVPSEQYF. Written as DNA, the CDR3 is TGTGCCAGCAGCCAAGTGCCCAGCGAGCAGTACTTC.

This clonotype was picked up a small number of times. The CDR3 bases are TGTGCCAGCAGTGAATCAGGCCATGATCAGCCCCAGCATTTT. Translating gives CASSESGHDQPQHF. The rearrangement links TRBV2 to TRBJ1-5; D gene unclear. The CDR3 covers 14 residues. Germline V CDR1 and CDR2: SNHLY, FYNNEI. Trimming removed 2 bases at V and 5 bases at J, with 10 bases between.

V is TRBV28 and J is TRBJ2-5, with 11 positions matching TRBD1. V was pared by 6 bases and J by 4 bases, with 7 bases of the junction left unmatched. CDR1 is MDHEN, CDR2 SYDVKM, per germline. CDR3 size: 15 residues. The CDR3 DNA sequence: TGTGCCAGCAGCCAGGCGGGACAGGGGGGAGAGACCCAGTACTTC. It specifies CASSQAGQGGETQYF.

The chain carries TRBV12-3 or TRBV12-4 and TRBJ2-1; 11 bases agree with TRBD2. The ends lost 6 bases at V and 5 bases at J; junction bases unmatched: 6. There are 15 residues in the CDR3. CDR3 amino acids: CASSRLAGTNNEQFF. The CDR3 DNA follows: TGTGCCAGCAGCCGACTAGCGGGAACTAACAATGAGCAGTTCTTC.

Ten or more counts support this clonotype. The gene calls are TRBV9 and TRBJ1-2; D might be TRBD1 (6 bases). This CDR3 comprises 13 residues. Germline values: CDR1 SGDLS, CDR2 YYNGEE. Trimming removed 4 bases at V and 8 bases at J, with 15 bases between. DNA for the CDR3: TGTGCCAGCAGCTTCGGCCGGGACAACGGCTACACCTTC. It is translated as CASSFGRDNGYTF.

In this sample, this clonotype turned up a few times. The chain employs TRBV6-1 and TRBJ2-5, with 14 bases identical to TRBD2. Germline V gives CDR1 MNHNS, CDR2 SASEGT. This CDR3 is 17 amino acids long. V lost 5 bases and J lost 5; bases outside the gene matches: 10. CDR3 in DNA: TGTGCCAGCAGTACGGGACTAGCGGGAGTCCGGTTGGAGACCCAGTACTTC. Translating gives CASSTGLAGVRLETQYF.

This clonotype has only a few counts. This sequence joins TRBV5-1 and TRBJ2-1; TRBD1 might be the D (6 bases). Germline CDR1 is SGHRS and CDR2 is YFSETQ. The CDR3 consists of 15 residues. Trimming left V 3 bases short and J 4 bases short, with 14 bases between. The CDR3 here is CASSSGQNIYNEQFF. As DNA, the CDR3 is TGCGCCAGCAGCTCAGGACAGAATATTTACAATGAGCAGTTCTTC.

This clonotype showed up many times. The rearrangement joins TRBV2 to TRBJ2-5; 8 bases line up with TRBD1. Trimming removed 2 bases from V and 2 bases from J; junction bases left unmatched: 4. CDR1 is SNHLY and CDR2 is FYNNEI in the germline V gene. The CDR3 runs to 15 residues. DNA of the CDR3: TGTGCCAGCAGTGAACAGGGGGCGAAGCAAGAGACCCAGTACTTC. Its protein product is CASSEQGAKQETQYF.

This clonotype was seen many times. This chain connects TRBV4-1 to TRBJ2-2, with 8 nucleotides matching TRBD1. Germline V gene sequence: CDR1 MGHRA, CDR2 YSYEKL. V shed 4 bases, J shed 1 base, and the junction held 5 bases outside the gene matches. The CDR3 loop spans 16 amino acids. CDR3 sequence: CASSPKGTGNTGELFF. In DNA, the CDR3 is TGCGCCAGCAGCCCGAAAGGGACAGGGAACACCGGGGAGCTGTTTTTT.

The CDR3 nucleotides are TGTGCCAGCAGCCAAGGGACAGGGGGCACCATTCAGTACTTC. The encoded protein is CASSQGTGGTIQYF. The genes are TRBV3-1 and TRBJ2-4; TRBD1 agrees at 11 bases. The CDR3 totals 14 residues. CDR1 is LGHDT, CDR2 YNNKEL, per germline (reference sequence). V trimming: 1 base; J trimming: 9 bases; junction bases outside the gene matches: 2.

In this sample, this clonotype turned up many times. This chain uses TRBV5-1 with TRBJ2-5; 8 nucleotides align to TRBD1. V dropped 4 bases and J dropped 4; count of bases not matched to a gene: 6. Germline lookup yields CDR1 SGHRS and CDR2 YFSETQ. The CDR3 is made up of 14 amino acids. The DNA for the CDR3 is TGCGCCAGCAGCACGACAGGGGTACGAGAGACCCAGTACTTC. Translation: CASSTTGVRETQYF.

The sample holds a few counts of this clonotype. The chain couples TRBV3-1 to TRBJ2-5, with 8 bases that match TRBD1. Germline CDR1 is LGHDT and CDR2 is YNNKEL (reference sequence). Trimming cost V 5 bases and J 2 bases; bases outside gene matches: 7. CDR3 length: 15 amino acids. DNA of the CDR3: TGTGCCAGCAGCACCCGACAGGGGCCTCAAGAGACCCAGTACTTC. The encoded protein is CASSTRQGPQETQYF.

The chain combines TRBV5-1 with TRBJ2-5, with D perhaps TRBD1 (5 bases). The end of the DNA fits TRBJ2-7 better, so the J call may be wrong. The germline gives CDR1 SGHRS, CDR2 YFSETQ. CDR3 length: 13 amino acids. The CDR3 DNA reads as TGCGCCAGCAGCTTGAACAGGTTCTACGAGCAGTACTTC. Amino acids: CASSLNRFYEQYF.

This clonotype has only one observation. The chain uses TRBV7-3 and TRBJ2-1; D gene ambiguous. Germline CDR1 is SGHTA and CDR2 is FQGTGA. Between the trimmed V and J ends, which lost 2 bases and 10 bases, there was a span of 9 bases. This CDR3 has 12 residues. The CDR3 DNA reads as TGTGCCAGCAGCTTATTAGATGGGGAGCAGTTCTTC. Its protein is CASSLLDGEQFF.